The rows below give T cell receptor beta chains drawn from one sample of a study of T cells in Graves' hyperthyroidism and ophthalmopathy. TCRdb reprocessed the multiplex PCR reads with MiXCR, giving one entry per CDR3 protein. The repertoire holds approximately 520,000 distinct CDR3 sequences, with 20% to 25% as singletons. Sequencing was carried out using blood. Receptors were obtained from a man younger than 35 with Graves' hyperthyroidism. The CDR3 runs from the conserved cysteine through the conserved F or W. Fields, in order: clone size, D gene, J gene, V gene, CDR3 protein, CDR3 DNA. A D gene is named only where the DNA matches it firmly. Size is stated for part of the rows, as once, few or many counts, or as a class when the clone is expanded.

clone_size: many; d_call: NA; j_call: TRBJ2-2; v_call: TRBV5-1; cdr3_aa: CASSLGTTRTTGELFF; cdr3_nt: TGCGCCAGCAGCTTGGGGACGACTAGGACCACCGGGGAGCTGTTTTTT
clone_size: few; d_call: NA; j_call: TRBJ1-1; v_call: TRBV4-1; cdr3_aa: CASSRRQDAETEAFF; cdr3_nt: TGCGCCAGCAGCCGACGACAGGACGCCGAAACTGAAGCTTTCTTT
clone_size: NA; d_call: NA; j_call: TRBJ2-3; v_call: TRBV9; cdr3_aa: CASSYRVGDTQYF; cdr3_nt: TGTGCCAGCAGCTACCGAGTCGGAGATACGCAGTATTTT
clone_size: many; d_call: NA; j_call: TRBJ2-7; v_call: TRBV28; cdr3_aa: CASSVTPAYEQYF; cdr3_nt: TGTGCCAGCAGTGTTACTCCCGCCTACGAGCAGTACTTC
clone_size: NA; d_call: TRBD2; j_call: TRBJ2-5; v_call: TRBV11-1; cdr3_aa: CASSPGTSGGPRRKETQYF; cdr3_nt: TGTGCCAGCAGCCCCGGGACTAGCGGGGGACCCCGACGCAAAGAGACCCAGTACTTC
clone_size: NA; d_call: NA; j_call: TRBJ2-5; v_call: TRBV15; cdr3_aa: CATSRVREFETQYF; cdr3_nt: TGTGCCACCAGCAGAGTTAGGGAATTCGAGACCCAGTACTTC
clone_size: NA; d_call: NA; j_call: TRBJ2-5; v_call: TRBV11-1; cdr3_aa: CASSLAATGRETQYF; cdr3_nt: TGTGCCAGCAGCTTAGCTGCGACAGGGAGGGAGACCCAGTACTTC
clone_size: many; d_call: NA; j_call: TRBJ2-7; v_call: TRBV20-1; cdr3_aa: CSADVAYEQYF; cdr3_nt: TGCAGTGCTGACGTGGCTTACGAGCAGTACTTC
clone_size: NA; d_call: TRBD1; j_call: TRBJ1-1; v_call: TRBV10-3; cdr3_aa: CAISGSSGGDTEAFF; cdr3_nt: TGTGCCATCAGTGGCAGTTCAGGGGGCGACACTGAAGCTTTCTTT
clone_size: many; d_call: NA; j_call: TRBJ2-3; v_call: TRBV28; cdr3_aa: CANSSGPMKAF; cdr3_nt: TGTGCCAACAGTTCGGGACCGATGAAGGCATTT
clone_size: many; d_call: TRBD1; j_call: TRBJ1-2; v_call: TRBV27; cdr3_aa: CASSASRGRRGYTF; cdr3_nt: TGTGCCAGCAGTGCAAGCAGGGGGCGTCGTGGCTACACCTTC
clone_size: many; d_call: NA; j_call: TRBJ2-7; v_call: TRBV15; cdr3_aa: CATKRGAGDSYEQYF; cdr3_nt: TGTGCCACCAAGAGAGGCGCAGGCGACTCCTACGAGCAGTACTTC
clone_size: NA; d_call: NA; j_call: TRBJ2-7; v_call: TRBV20-1; cdr3_aa: CSANPERQYF; cdr3_nt: TGCAGTGCTAACCCCGAGAGGCAGTACTTC
clone_size: NA; d_call: NA; j_call: TRBJ1-2; v_call: TRBV5-1; cdr3_aa: CASSLEGVDGYTF; cdr3_nt: TGCGCCAGCAGCTTGGAGGGTGTGGATGGCTACACCTTC
clone_size: many; d_call: NA; j_call: TRBJ2-7; v_call: TRBV28; cdr3_aa: CASSFPTEKPEQYF; cdr3_nt: TGTGCCAGCAGTTTCCCGACGGAAAAACCGGAGCAGTACTTC
clone_size: NA; d_call: NA; j_call: TRBJ1-3; v_call: TRBV7-7; cdr3_aa: CASSPGGSLGNTIYF; cdr3_nt: TGTGCTAGCAGCCCGGGGGGATCTTTGGGTAACACCATATATTTT
clone_size: many; d_call: NA; j_call: TRBJ1-5; v_call: TRBV6-1; cdr3_aa: CASSPRAAAPWLPQHF; cdr3_nt: TGTGCCAGCAGTCCACGGGCCGCTGCCCCCTGGCTGCCCCAGCATTTT
clone_size: NA; d_call: NA; j_call: TRBJ1-2; v_call: TRBV6-1; cdr3_aa: CASSGGRDPKWVYGYTF; cdr3_nt: TGTGCCAGCAGTGGAGGCCGGGACCCGAAGTGGGTCTATGGCTACACCTTC
clone_size: NA; d_call: NA; j_call: TRBJ1-2; v_call: TRBV4-1; cdr3_aa: CASSQVADTNYGYTF; cdr3_nt: TGCGCCAGCAGCCAAGTCGCCGACACTAACTATGGCTACACCTTC
clone_size: few; d_call: NA; j_call: TRBJ2-2; v_call: TRBV19; cdr3_aa: CASSIDSGNTGELFF; cdr3_nt: TGTGCCAGTAGTATAGATTCGGGGAACACCGGGGAGCTGTTTTTT
clone_size: NA; d_call: NA; j_call: TRBJ2-2; v_call: TRBV6-1; cdr3_aa: CASSEVRAGNTGELFF; cdr3_nt: TGTGCCAGCAGTGAAGTAAGGGCTGGGAACACCGGGGAGCTGTTTTTT
clone_size: many; d_call: TRBD1; j_call: TRBJ2-7; v_call: TRBV27; cdr3_aa: CASSTTGREQYF; cdr3_nt: TGTGCCAGCAGTACGACAGGGCGCGAGCAGTACTTC
clone_size: many; d_call: TRBD2; j_call: TRBJ2-7; v_call: TRBV29-1; cdr3_aa: CSVEGSGRGSYEQYF; cdr3_nt: TGCAGCGTTGAAGGATCAGGGAGGGGCTCCTACGAGCAGTACTTC
clone_size: many; d_call: NA; j_call: TRBJ1-2; v_call: TRBV24-1; cdr3_aa: CATSGAYTF; cdr3_nt: TGTGCCACCTCGGGGGCCTACACCTTC
clone_size: many; d_call: TRBD1; j_call: TRBJ1-1; v_call: TRBV28; cdr3_aa: CASSSSDRDTEAFF; cdr3_nt: TGTGCCAGCAGTTCCTCGGACAGGGACACTGAAGCTTTCTTT
clone_size: many; d_call: NA; j_call: TRBJ2-2; v_call: TRBV5-1; cdr3_aa: CASSHSGTAGELFF; cdr3_nt: TGCGCCAGCAGCCATTCGGGGACGGCCGGGGAGCTGTTTTTT
clone_size: many; d_call: TRBD1; j_call: TRBJ1-2; v_call: TRBV27; cdr3_aa: CASSPQGVKGYTF; cdr3_nt: TGTGCCAGCAGCCCCCAGGGGGTTAAGGGCTACACCTTC
clone_size: many; d_call: NA; j_call: TRBJ1-3; v_call: TRBV19; cdr3_aa: CASGPKLKGNTIYF; cdr3_nt: TGTGCCAGCGGGCCTAAACTAAAGGGGAACACCATATATTTT
clone_size: many; d_call: NA; j_call: TRBJ2-2; v_call: TRBV29-1; cdr3_aa: CSVETPDNTGELFF; cdr3_nt: TGCAGCGTTGAGACCCCCGATAACACCGGGGAGCTGTTTTTT
clone_size: few; d_call: NA; j_call: TRBJ1-5; v_call: TRBV6-5; cdr3_aa: CASSYSVGGDQPQHF; cdr3_nt: TGTGCCAGCAGTTACTCGGTCGGGGGCGATCAGCCCCAGCATTTT
clone_size: NA; d_call: NA; j_call: TRBJ2-7; v_call: TRBV2; cdr3_aa: CASSLQPLDQYF; cdr3_nt: TGTGCCAGCAGTCTACAGCCCCTCGATCAGTACTTC
clone_size: many; d_call: TRBD1; j_call: TRBJ2-2; v_call: TRBV28; cdr3_aa: CASGIDRGKMAGELFF; cdr3_nt: TGTGCCAGCGGTATCGACAGGGGAAAAATGGCCGGGGAGCTGTTTTTT
clone_size: many; d_call: TRBD1; j_call: TRBJ1-2; v_call: TRBV5-1; cdr3_aa: CASSGGQDSNYGYTF; cdr3_nt: TGCGCCAGCAGCGGAGGACAGGACTCTAACTATGGCTACACCTTC
clone_size: few; d_call: NA; j_call: TRBJ1-5; v_call: TRBV4-1; cdr3_aa: CASSQAGVDQPQHF; cdr3_nt: TGCGCCAGCAGCCAAGCCGGGGTTGATCAGCCCCAGCATTTT
clone_size: few; d_call: NA; j_call: TRBJ2-3; v_call: TRBV4-1; cdr3_aa: CASSQTASYTQYF; cdr3_nt: TGCGCCAGCAGCCAGACGGCCAGCTATACGCAGTATTTT
clone_size: NA; d_call: NA; j_call: TRBJ1-1; v_call: TRBV4-2; cdr3_aa: CASSQDGVGKNTEAFF; cdr3_nt: TGTGCCAGCAGCCAAGACGGGGTGGGGAAGAACACTGAAGCTTTCTTT
clone_size: many; d_call: NA; j_call: TRBJ1-2; v_call: TRBV6-5; cdr3_aa: CASSSSGATNYGYTF; cdr3_nt: TGTGCCAGCAGCTCCTCGGGGGCTACTAACTATGGCTACACCTTC
clone_size: NA; d_call: NA; j_call: TRBJ2-6; v_call: TRBV4-1; cdr3_aa: CASSQDQGSGANVLTF; cdr3_nt: TGCGCCAGCAGCCAAGATCAAGGGTCCGGGGCCAACGTCCTGACTTTC
clone_size: NA; d_call: NA; j_call: TRBJ2-2; v_call: TRBV7-8; cdr3_aa: CASSLGWYAGELFF; cdr3_nt: TGTGCCAGCAGCTTAGGCTGGTACGCCGGGGAGCTGTTTTTT
clone_size: many; d_call: TRBD1; j_call: TRBJ1-5; v_call: TRBV12-5; cdr3_aa: CASGSDRGIVQPQHF; cdr3_nt: TGTGCTAGTGGCTCCGACAGGGGAATAGTGCAGCCCCAGCATTTT
clone_size: NA; d_call: NA; j_call: TRBJ1-1; v_call: TRBV28; cdr3_aa: CASRGQGPTEAFF; cdr3_nt: TGTGCCAGCAGAGGGCAGGGGCCAACTGAAGCTTTCTTT
clone_size: few; d_call: TRBD2; j_call: TRBJ2-5; v_call: TRBV7-9; cdr3_aa: CASSLGEGTQYF; cdr3_nt: TGTGCCAGCAGCCTCGGGGAGGGGACCCAGTACTTC
clone_size: many; d_call: TRBD2; j_call: TRBJ2-2; v_call: TRBV28; cdr3_aa: CASLGLATGELFF; cdr3_nt: TGTGCCAGCTTGGGACTAGCGACCGGGGAGCTGTTTTTT
clone_size: many; d_call: TRBD2; j_call: TRBJ2-5; v_call: TRBV2; cdr3_aa: CASSDTLLAGQQETQYF; cdr3_nt: TGTGCCAGCAGTGACACCTTACTAGCGGGTCAACAAGAGACCCAGTACTTC
clone_size: NA; d_call: NA; j_call: TRBJ1-1; v_call: TRBV11-2; cdr3_aa: CASSLTARYTEAFF; cdr3_nt: TGTGCCAGCAGCTTAACAGCCCGATACACTGAAGCTTTCTTT
clone_size: many; d_call: NA; j_call: TRBJ2-2; v_call: TRBV19; cdr3_aa: CASIAQDWNGELFF; cdr3_nt: TGTGCCAGTATCGCACAGGATTGGAACGGGGAGCTGTTTTTT
clone_size: many; d_call: TRBD1; j_call: TRBJ1-6; v_call: TRBV28; cdr3_aa: CAVHRGRNSPLHF; cdr3_nt: TGTGCCGTCCACAGGGGGCGTAATTCACCCCTCCACTTT
clone_size: many; d_call: NA; j_call: TRBJ1-1; v_call: TRBV20-1; cdr3_aa: CSARDLRHTHEAFF; cdr3_nt: TGCAGTGCTAGAGATTTACGCCACACGCATGAAGCTTTCTTT
clone_size: many; d_call: NA; j_call: TRBJ1-1; v_call: TRBV6-1; cdr3_aa: CASRTTDRLNTEAFF; cdr3_nt: TGTGCCAGCAGAACTACGGACAGATTGAACACTGAAGCTTTCTTT
clone_size: many; d_call: NA; j_call: TRBJ1-3; v_call: TRBV4-1; cdr3_aa: CASSQPRDLGNTIYF; cdr3_nt: TGCGCCAGCAGCCAACCTCGGGATCTTGGGAACACCATATATTTT
clone_size: many; d_call: NA; j_call: TRBJ2-4; v_call: TRBV7-6; cdr3_aa: CASSLDQGDSVQYF; cdr3_nt: TGTGCCAGCAGCTTAGACCAAGGGGATTCGGTTCAGTACTTC
clone_size: many; d_call: TRBD1; j_call: TRBJ2-7; v_call: TRBV6-5; cdr3_aa: CASSSGQGRHEQYF; cdr3_nt: TGTGCCAGCAGTTCGGGACAGGGGAGACACGAGCAGTACTTC
clone_size: many; d_call: TRBD1; j_call: TRBJ2-5; v_call: TRBV11-2; cdr3_aa: CASSPGTGGYETQYF; cdr3_nt: TGTGCCAGCAGCCCGGGGACAGGGGGCTATGAGACCCAGTACTTC
clone_size: NA; d_call: NA; j_call: TRBJ1-5; v_call: TRBV11-2; cdr3_aa: CASSRFQPQHF; cdr3_nt: TGTGCCAGCAGCCGTTTTCAGCCCCAGCATTTT
clone_size: many; d_call: TRBD1; j_call: TRBJ1-1; v_call: TRBV2; cdr3_aa: CASSRGLEAFF; cdr3_nt: TGTGCCAGCAGCAGGGGGCTGGAAGCTTTCTTT
clone_size: many; d_call: NA; j_call: TRBJ1-1; v_call: TRBV5-1; cdr3_aa: CASSPSQAAVNTEAFF; cdr3_nt: TGCGCCAGCAGCCCATCTCAGGCGGCGGTGAACACTGAAGCTTTCTTT
clone_size: few; d_call: TRBD1; j_call: TRBJ1-2; v_call: TRBV4-1; cdr3_aa: CASSQDSRDRGTYGYTF; cdr3_nt: TGCGCCAGCAGCCAAGATTCGAGGGACAGGGGGACCTATGGCTACACCTTC
clone_size: few; d_call: NA; j_call: TRBJ1-1; v_call: TRBV5-4; cdr3_aa: CASSRNPVEAFF; cdr3_nt: TGTGCCAGCAGCCGCAACCCAGTGGAAGCTTTCTTT
clone_size: many; d_call: NA; j_call: TRBJ1-5; v_call: TRBV20-1; cdr3_aa: CSASGQLLNQPQHF; cdr3_nt: TGCAGTGCTAGTGGACAGCTACTGAATCAGCCCCAGCATTTT
clone_size: once; d_call: NA; j_call: TRBJ1-1; v_call: TRBV20-1; cdr3_aa: CSAVLAEAFF; cdr3_nt: TGCAGTGCTGTACTGGCTGAAGCTTTCTTT